This is a list of T cell receptor beta chains from one sample in a study of T-cell memory formation after mild COVID-19. TCRdb fed the 5' RACE reads into MiXCR, producing one record per CDR3 protein. The sample has under 250,000 distinct CDR3 sequences, over 15% seen once. The sample was PBMCs or a T cell subset sorted from them (not recorded which). All receptors come from an adult woman who had mild COVID-19 (a few samples of this study predate the infection). Cell type and time point are not known. Both conserved end residues are part of each CDR3. Each record gives: D gene, clone size, J gene, V gene, CDR3 DNA, CDR3 protein. The D gene is left open where the match is weak. The size of a clone is reported for some rows only, either as once, few or many, or as a class for expanded clones.

D: TRBD2
size: .
J: TRBJ2-1
V: TRBV12-3/TRBV12-4
DNA: TGTGCCAGCAGTCCCGCCGAGTTAGCGGGTCGTTCCCTATCCTACAATGAGCAGTTCTTC
CDR3: CASSPAELAGRSLSYNEQFF

D: .
size: .
J: TRBJ1-1
V: TRBV18
DNA: TGTGCCAGCTTCCTCGGGCAGCTGAACACTGAAGCTTTCTTT
CDR3: CASFLGQLNTEAFF

D: TRBD1
size: many
J: TRBJ1-5
V: TRBV7-2
DNA: TGTGCCAGCAGCTACAGGGGGGATCAGCCCCAGCATTTT
CDR3: CASSYRGDQPQHF

D: .
size: .
J: TRBJ2-1
V: TRBV11-2
DNA: TGTGCCAGCAGCTTATCGGTCGACAATGAGCAGTTCTTC
CDR3: CASSLSVDNEQFF

D: .
size: .
J: TRBJ2-5
V: TRBV3-1
DNA: TGTGCCAGCAGCCAAGTCCCCGGCCCTCCCCAAGAGACCCAGTACTTC
CDR3: CASSQVPGPPQETQYF

D: TRBD1
size: few
J: TRBJ2-3
V: TRBV12-3/TRBV12-4
DNA: TGTGCCAGCAGTTTGAGGCGGACAGGGATAACAGATACGCAGTATTTT
CDR3: CASSLRRTGITDTQYF

D: TRBD1
size: .
J: TRBJ1-2
V: TRBV7-9
DNA: TGTGCCAGCAGCTTATTCGTGGCAGGGGGAGTCCATGGCTACACCTTC
CDR3: CASSLFVAGGVHGYTF

D: .
size: .
J: TRBJ2-7
V: TRBV7-9
DNA: TGTGCCAGCAGCCCAGATGCCTACGAGCAGTACTTC
CDR3: CASSPDAYEQYF

D: .
size: .
J: TRBJ2-7
V: TRBV6-2/TRBV6-3
DNA: TGTGCCAGCAGACGAGGGACCCTCTACGAGCAGTACTTC
CDR3: CASRRGTLYEQYF

D: TRBD2
size: few
J: TRBJ2-1
V: TRBV23-1
DNA: TGCGCCAGCAGTCACCTAGCGGGAGTCGGCTACAATGAGCAGTTCTTC
CDR3: CASSHLAGVGYNEQFF

D: TRBD2
size: .
J: TRBJ2-5
V: TRBV5-6
DNA: TGTGCCAGCAGCGGAGGAGGACTAGCGGGAGGCCAAGAGACCCAGTACTTC
CDR3: CASSGGGLAGGQETQYF

D: .
size: few
J: TRBJ2-3
V: TRBV3-1
DNA: TGTGCCAGCAGCCAAATTTGGTCAGATACGCAGTATTTT
CDR3: CASSQIWSDTQYF

D: .
size: .
J: TRBJ1-2
V: TRBV3-1
DNA: TGTGCCAGCAGCCAAGACGCGGGGTCAATCGCCACCTTC
CDR3: CASSQDAGSIATF

D: .
size: few
J: TRBJ2-1
V: TRBV9
DNA: TGTGCCAGCAGCGTAGATACAGGATTAGAGCAGTTCTTC
CDR3: CASSVDTGLEQFF

D: TRBD1
size: .
J: TRBJ2-5
V: TRBV12-3/TRBV12-4
DNA: TGTGCCAGCAGCAACAGGGGGAAGACCCAGTACTTC
CDR3: CASSNRGKTQYF

D: .
size: few
J: TRBJ2-3
V: TRBV10-3
DNA: TGTGCCATCAGCCCTGGCCTAGGGGGCACAGATACGCAGTATTTT
CDR3: CAISPGLGGTDTQYF

D: TRBD1
size: many
J: TRBJ2-2
V: TRBV19
DNA: TGTGCCAGTCAGGGGGTTGGGGCCACCGGGGAGCTGTTTTTT
CDR3: CASQGVGATGELFF

D: .
size: .
J: TRBJ1-1
V: TRBV20-1
DNA: TGCAGTGCTAGAGTACGCAGGACCAGGGCCGAGAACACTGAAGCTTTCTTT
CDR3: CSARVRRTRAENTEAFF

D: .
size: .
J: TRBJ1-1
V: TRBV24-1
DNA: TGTGCCACCAGTGATTACCAGAACACTGAAGCTTTCTTT
CDR3: CATSDYQNTEAFF

D: TRBD1
size: few
J: TRBJ1-2
V: TRBV2
DNA: TGTGCCAGCAGTCGGACAGGGTCAAACTATGGCTACACCTTC
CDR3: CASSRTGSNYGYTF

D: TRBD1
size: .
J: TRBJ2-1
V: TRBV6-6
DNA: TGTGCCAGCAGGACGAGGGACAGGGGTCGCAATGAGCAGTTCTTC
CDR3: CASRTRDRGRNEQFF

D: TRBD1
size: .
J: TRBJ2-5
V: TRBV19
DNA: TGTGCCAGTAGTATGGCGACAGGGGGGCGGGAGACCCAGTACTTC
CDR3: CASSMATGGRETQYF

D: .
size: .
J: TRBJ2-3
V: TRBV12-3/TRBV12-4
DNA: TGTGCCAGCAGTAAGACTGGCACAGATACGCAGTATTTT
CDR3: CASSKTGTDTQYF

D: TRBD1
size: few
J: TRBJ2-7
V: TRBV10-3
DNA: TGTGCCATCCGGGACAGGGACTACGAGCAGTACTTC
CDR3: CAIRDRDYEQYF

D: .
size: .
J: TRBJ2-1
V: TRBV5-6
DNA: TGTGCCAGCAGCTTACTCAACAGGCCGAACAATGAGCAGTTCTTC
CDR3: CASSLLNRPNNEQFF

D: .
size: .
J: TRBJ1-5
V: TRBV12-3/TRBV12-4
DNA: TGTGCCAGCAGTTTGGAAGACACCTCTGGGAATCAGCCCCAGCATTTT
CDR3: CASSLEDTSGNQPQHF

D: .
size: many
J: TRBJ2-7
V: TRBV7-8
DNA: TGTGCCAGCAGCTTATACCAGGGAACCTACGAGCAGTACTTC
CDR3: CASSLYQGTYEQYF

D: .
size: .
J: TRBJ2-7
V: TRBV2
DNA: TGTGCCAGCCAATCCACGGGCTCCTACGAGCAGTACTTC
CDR3: CASQSTGSYEQYF

D: .
size: .
J: TRBJ1-5
V: TRBV30
DNA: TGTGCCTGGAGTGGTGGCAGGGGTAATCAGCCCCAGCATTTT
CDR3: CAWSGGRGNQPQHF

D: .
size: .
J: TRBJ2-3
V: TRBV4-1
DNA: TGCGCCAGCAGCCAAGTACCGGGTCACCTGGTAGATACGCAGTATTTT
CDR3: CASSQVPGHLVDTQYF

D: .
size: few
J: TRBJ1-3
V: TRBV9
DNA: TGTGCCAGCAGCCTCGGGACCCTGGTTGGAAACACCATATATTTT
CDR3: CASSLGTLVGNTIYF

D: .
size: .
J: TRBJ2-1
V: TRBV10-3
DNA: TGTGCCATCAGTGCCCAGGCCTATGAGCAGTTCTTC
CDR3: CAISAQAYEQFF

D: TRBD2
size: .
J: TRBJ2-7
V: TRBV4-1
DNA: TGCGCCAGCAGCCAAGAGCGGGAGAGTCCCTACGAGCAGTACTTC
CDR3: CASSQERESPYEQYF

D: TRBD2
size: few
J: TRBJ2-5
V: TRBV7-7
DNA: TGTGCTAGCAGCTTAGCGGGAGCGCTGCAAGAGACCCAGTACTTC
CDR3: CASSLAGALQETQYF

D: TRBD1
size: few
J: TRBJ2-2
V: TRBV7-2
DNA: TGTGCCAGCAAAGGACAGGTGAACACCGGGGAGCTGTTTTTT
CDR3: CASKGQVNTGELFF

D: .
size: .
J: TRBJ1-1
V: TRBV3-1
DNA: TGTGCCAGCCGAGGGGTCTCTGAAGCTTTCTTT
CDR3: CASRGVSEAFF

D: .
size: .
J: TRBJ1-5
V: TRBV30
DNA: TGTGCCTGGAGTTTGGCCCGGGGGTATAGCAATCAGCCCCAGCATTTT
CDR3: CAWSLARGYSNQPQHF